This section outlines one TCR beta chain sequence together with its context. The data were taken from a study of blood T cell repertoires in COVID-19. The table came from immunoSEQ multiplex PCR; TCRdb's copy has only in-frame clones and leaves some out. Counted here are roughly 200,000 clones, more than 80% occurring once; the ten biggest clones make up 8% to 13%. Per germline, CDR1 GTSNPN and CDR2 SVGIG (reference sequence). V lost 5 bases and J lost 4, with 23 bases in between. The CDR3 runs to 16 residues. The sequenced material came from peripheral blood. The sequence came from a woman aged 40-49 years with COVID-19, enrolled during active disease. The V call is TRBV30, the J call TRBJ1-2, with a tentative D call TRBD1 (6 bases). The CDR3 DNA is TGTGCCTGGTCCCCGGGACATTCAGGGAGTCGCTATGGCTACACCTTC. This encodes CAWSPGHSGSRYGYTF.